These 29 T cell receptor beta chains came from one sample sequenced in a study of T cells expressing NK-cell markers (dated by TCRdb to 2020 to 2022). The library was built by means of 5' RACE. The instrument given in TCRdb is Illumina HiSeq 2000. TCRdb reprocessed the raw reads; every CDR3 protein sequence is a single record, and DNA is not supplied. This sample's table carries about 390,000 distinct CDR3 sequences. About 11% of the sample lies in the top ten. Sequenced material: blood T cells: a sorted CD56 or NKG2C T cell subset, CD4+ or CD8+ T cells, or bulk PBMC T cells (not recorded which). The source is a woman aged 50 to 60 in good health. Donor details come from another sample of the same person, matched by shared clones.

The chain has TRBV4-1 and TRBJ2-3; TCRdb's assignment of TRBD1 cannot be checked, as there is no DNA. The CDR3 loop spans 17 amino acids. Germline loops: CDR1 MGHRA, CDR2 YSYEKL. The CDR3 loop is CASSASDSRAFTDTQYF.

The chain has TRBV12-3 or TRBV12-4 and TRBJ2-3; no DNA is available, so the TRBD2 call from TCRdb remains unchecked. The CDR3 is 14 residues long. CDR3 loop: CASSDSGRGNTQYF.

This chain connects TRBV5-1 to TRBJ1-6. Germline V gene sequence: CDR1 SGHRS, CDR2 YFSETQ. The CDR3 loop spans 16 amino acids. The CDR3 protein is CASSLDRTSRNSPLHF.

J is TRBJ2-7 and V is TRBV5-1; TCRdb selects TRBD2, and the lack of DNA leaves this call unchecked. The CDR3 is 16 amino acids. The V gene's germline CDR1 is SGHRS and CDR2 YFSETQ. CDR3 in amino acids: CASSLGSGRYPYEQYF.

The chain joins TRBV14 to TRBJ1-1; absent DNA, TCRdb's TRBD1 call cannot be checked. This CDR3 region has 13 residues. CDR1 and CDR2 from the germline V gene are SGHDN and FVKESK. CDR3 sequence: CASSQVRVGGAFF.

This chain links TRBV6-5 with TRBJ2-7; with no DNA, the TCRdb D assignment of TRBD1 cannot be verified. CDR3 length: 14 residues. The V gene's germline CDR1 is MNHEY and CDR2 SVGAGI. The chain's CDR3 is CASSTTGDPVKQYF.

CDR3 region: CASSLISPTSGTFNEQFF. The rearrangement joins TRBV5-1 to TRBJ2-1; TCRdb's assignment of TRBD2 cannot be checked, as there is no DNA. Germline V CDR1 and CDR2: SGHRS, YFSETQ. The CDR3 sequence is 18 residues long.

CDR3 in amino acids: CASRGLQGSYTF. The chain is built from TRBV12-3 or TRBV12-4 and TRBJ1-2; TCRdb's D call of TRBD1 is untestable without DNA. This CDR3 contains 12 residues.

V is TRBV5-1 and J is TRBJ1-1. The CDR3 length is 14 residues. CDR1 and CDR2 (germline): SGHRS, YFSETQ. The CDR3 region is CASSYREGDTEAFF.

The rearrangement links TRBV5-1 to TRBJ2-7; TCRdb's D call, TRBD2, is unchecked because there is no DNA. The germline gives CDR1 SGHRS, CDR2 YFSETQ. CDR3 length equals 14 residues. The CDR3 sequence is CASSPRTPSYEQYF.

The chain uses TRBV29-1 and TRBJ2-2; TCRdb returns TRBD2, unconfirmable since there is no DNA. Germline assignment: CDR1 SQVTM and CDR2 ANQGSEA. The CDR3 has 14 residues. CDR3 loop: CSVDGPANTGELFF.

The chain carries TRBV11-2 and TRBJ2-5; TCRdb lists TRBD1, though no DNA is available to test this call. The CDR3 has 15 residues. Germline assignment: CDR1 SGHAT and CDR2 FQNNGV. Here the CDR3 reads CASSPTPTGEETQYF.

V usage is TRBV20-1 and J usage is TRBJ1-5. CDR3 length: 12 residues. Germline V gene lookup returns CDR1 DFQATT and CDR2 SNEGSKA (reference sequence). CDR3 region: CSAGRSNQPQHF.

The rearrangement links TRBV11-3 to TRBJ2-1; the TCRdb D gene call, TRBD1, has no DNA to confirm it. Germline CDR1 reads SGHNT; CDR2 reads YENEEA. CDR3 length: 16 residues. CDR3 residues: CASSSPAGGDYNEQFF. Using reference TRBV11-3 and TRBJ2-1 for the parts outside the CDR3, the full variable domain is EAGVVQSPRYKIIEKKQPVAFWCNPISGHNTLYWYLQNLGQGPELLIRYENEEAVDDSQLPKDRFSAERLKGVDSTLKIQPAELGDSAVYLCASSSPAGGDYNEQFFGPGTRLTVL.

The J gene is TRBJ2-1, the V gene TRBV4-1; TCRdb outputs TRBD2, but without DNA this stays unchecked. The CDR3 has 15 residues. The germline CDR1 and CDR2 sequences are MGHRA and YSYEKL. The CDR3 loop is CASSHWGLASNEQFF.

The rearrangement joins TRBV12-3 or TRBV12-4 to TRBJ1-4. The CDR3 runs to 15 residues. The chain's CDR3 is CASSSHGATNEKLFF.

The gene calls are TRBV24-1 and TRBJ2-1; TCRdb's D gene call, TRBD2, goes unchecked for lack of DNA. Germline assignment: CDR1 KGHDR and CDR2 SFDVKD. The CDR3 has 16 amino acids. Here the CDR3 reads CATSDLRRANGDEQFF.

This chain joins TRBV5-1 and TRBJ2-1; TCRdb gives TRBD2 as the D gene, but with no DNA this cannot be confirmed. Looked up from germline, CDR1 is SGHRS and CDR2 is YFSETQ. This CDR3 has 16 residues. The CDR3 sequence: CASSPSGREGHDEQFF.

The chain employs TRBV5-1 and TRBJ1-1. Germline V CDR1 and CDR2: SGHRS, YFSETQ. CDR3 length: 15 amino acids. CDR3 loop: CASTEGGAVNTEAFF.

The chain carries TRBV15 and TRBJ2-4. Germline V gives CDR1 LNHNV, CDR2 YYDKDF (reference sequence). The CDR3 runs to 13 residues. This chain's CDR3 is CATSRPAKNIQYF.

The genes are TRBV10-3 and TRBJ2-1. CDR3 length: 13 amino acids. Germline V gene sequence: CDR1 ENHRY, CDR2 SYGVKD. Here the CDR3 reads CAISGSSHNEQFF.

The chain is built from TRBV19 and TRBJ2-3; lacking DNA, the TRBD1 call made by TCRdb goes unchecked. The germline CDR1 and CDR2 sequences are LNHDA and SQIVND (reference sequence). The CDR3 extends over 15 amino acids. CDR3 protein: CASRQGTASSDTQYF.

The rearrangement joins TRBV10-3 to TRBJ2-2. Germline V gene data show CDR1 as ENHRY and CDR2 as SYGVKD. This CDR3 spans 12 amino acids. CDR3 region: CAISVEAGELFF.

This chain uses TRBV5-1 with TRBJ2-1; no DNA is available, so the TRBD1 call from TCRdb remains unchecked. CDR3 size: 18 residues. Germline CDR1 and CDR2: SGHRS and YFSETQ. CDR3 in amino acids: CASSLGGSGLSSYNEQFF.

The rearrangement joins TRBV9 to TRBJ1-4; TCRdb's D call, TRBD1, is unchecked because there is no DNA. The CDR3 runs to 15 residues. Per the germline V gene, CDR1 is SGDLS and CDR2 is YYNGEE. The CDR3 sequence is CASSVIGNPGEKLFF.

The V call is TRBV5-6, the J call TRBJ2-4; as DNA is missing, the TRBD2 call by TCRdb cannot be tested. Germline loops: CDR1 SGHDT, CDR2 YYEEEE. This CDR3 region has 18 residues. The CDR3 loop is CASSFETSGGLAKNIQYF. Full variable domain (rest looked up from reference TRBV5-6 and TRBJ2-4): DAGVTQSPTHLIKTRGQQVTLRCSPKSGHDTVSWYQQALGQGPQFIFQYYEEEERQRGNFPDRFSGHQFPNYSSELNVNALLLGDSALYLCASSFETSGGLAKNIQYFGAGTRLSVL.

The rearrangement links TRBV7-6 to TRBJ1-3. Germline V gene data show CDR1 as SGHVS and CDR2 as FNYEAQ. This CDR3 region has 18 residues. The CDR3 reads CASSPLSIPGRPGNTIYF.

This rearrangement joins TRBV20-1 to TRBJ2-4; TCRdb calls TRBD2, which cannot be checked without DNA. This CDR3 comprises 13 residues. Germline V gene lookup returns CDR1 DFQATT and CDR2 SNEGSKA (reference sequence). The CDR3: CSATLTSGNIQYF.

This chain links TRBV12-3 or TRBV12-4 with TRBJ1-1. This CDR3 contains 13 residues. The CDR3 sequence: CASSTSFGTEAFF.